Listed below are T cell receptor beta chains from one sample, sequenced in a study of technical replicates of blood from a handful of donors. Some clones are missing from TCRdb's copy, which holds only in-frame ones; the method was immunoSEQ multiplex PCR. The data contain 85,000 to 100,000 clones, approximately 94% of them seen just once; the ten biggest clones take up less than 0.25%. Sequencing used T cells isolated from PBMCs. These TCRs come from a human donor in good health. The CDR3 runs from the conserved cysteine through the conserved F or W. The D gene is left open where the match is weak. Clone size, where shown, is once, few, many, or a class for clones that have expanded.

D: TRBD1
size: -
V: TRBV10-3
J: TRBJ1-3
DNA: TGTGCCATCAGTGAGTCGACTTGGGACGCGGACAGGGGCTCAGGAAACACCATATATTTT
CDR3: CAISESTWDADRGSGNTIYF

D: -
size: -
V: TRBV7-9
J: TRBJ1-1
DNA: TGTGCCAGCAGCGCCCAGGACAGAGGGAACACTGAAGCTTTCTTT
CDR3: CASSAQDRGNTEAFF

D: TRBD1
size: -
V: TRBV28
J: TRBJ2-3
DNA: TGTGCCAGCAGTTACCCCGGGACAGGGGTAACAGATACGCAGTATTTT
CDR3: CASSYPGTGVTDTQYF

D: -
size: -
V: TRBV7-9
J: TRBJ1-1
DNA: TGTGCCAGCAGCTTATCCAGCGGGGCCGAAGCTTTCTTT
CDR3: CASSLSSGAEAFF

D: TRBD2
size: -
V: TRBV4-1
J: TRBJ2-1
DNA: TGCGCCAGCAGCCCGGGGACTAGCGGGGGTGGCAATGAGCAGTTCTTC
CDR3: CASSPGTSGGGNEQFF

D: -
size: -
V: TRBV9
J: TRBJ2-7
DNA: TGTGCCAGCAGCGCCCGACAGGACCGAGAAGAGCAGTACTTC
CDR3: CASSARQDREEQYF

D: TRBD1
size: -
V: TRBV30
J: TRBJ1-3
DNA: TGTGCCTGGAGCCCGGGGACAGGGAGAAACACCATATATTTT
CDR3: CAWSPGTGRNTIYF

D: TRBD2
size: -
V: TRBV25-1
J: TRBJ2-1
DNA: TGTGCCAGCAGTGAGATTGCGGGGGGGCGTAATGAGCAGTTCTTC
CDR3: CASSEIAGGRNEQFF

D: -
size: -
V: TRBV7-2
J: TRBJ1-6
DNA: TGTGCCAGCAGCTCCAACCCCAGCCAGGATAATTCACCCCTCCACTTT
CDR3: CASSSNPSQDNSPLHF

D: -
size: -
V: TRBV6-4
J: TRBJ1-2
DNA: TGTGCCAGCAGTGACCGATCGGACAGTATCGGCTACACCTTC
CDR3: CASSDRSDSIGYTF

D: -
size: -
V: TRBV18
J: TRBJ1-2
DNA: TGTGCCAGCTCACCACCCTATACCTATGGCTACACCTTC
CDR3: CASSPPYTYGYTF

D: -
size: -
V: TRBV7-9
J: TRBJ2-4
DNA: TGTGCCAGCAGCTTAGTCGCGGCGGATTATTACTTC
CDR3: CASSLVAADYYF

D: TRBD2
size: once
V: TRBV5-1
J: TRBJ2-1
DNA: TGCGCCAGCAGCCTCGGGACTAGCGGGAGGTCGTATGAGCAGTTCTTC
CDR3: CASSLGTSGRSYEQFF

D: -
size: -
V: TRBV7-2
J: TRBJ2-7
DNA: TGTGCCAGCAGCTCCTACCACGAGCAGTACTTC
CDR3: CASSSYHEQYF

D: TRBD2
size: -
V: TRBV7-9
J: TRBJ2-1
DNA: TGTGCCAGCAGCCTGGGACTAGCGGGGGGTCGCGGTGAGCAGTTCTTC
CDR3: CASSLGLAGGRGEQFF

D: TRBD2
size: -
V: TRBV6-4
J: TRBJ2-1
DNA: TGTGCCAGCAGTGACTCGTCTAGCGGGGACTACAATGAGCAGTTCTTC
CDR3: CASSDSSSGDYNEQFF

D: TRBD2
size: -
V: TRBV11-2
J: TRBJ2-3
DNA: TGTGCCAGCAGCATCGCGGGAGCTGTTACAGATACGCAGTATTTT
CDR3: CASSIAGAVTDTQYF

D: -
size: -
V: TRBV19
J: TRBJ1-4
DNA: TGTGCCAGTAGTAGGAGTGGTGGGACATCGCATCGAACTAATGAAAAACTGTTTTTT
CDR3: CASSRSGGTSHRTNEKLFF

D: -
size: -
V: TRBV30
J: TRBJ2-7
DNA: TGTGCCTGGAAACGGGGCTACGAGCAGTACTTC
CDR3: CAWKRGYEQYF

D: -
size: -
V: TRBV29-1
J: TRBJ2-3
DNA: TGCAGCGTTGAAGAATTTCCGGGGCCACATCTCAGGGAGGGCACAGATACGCAGTATTTT
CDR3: CSVEEFPGPHLREGTDTQYF

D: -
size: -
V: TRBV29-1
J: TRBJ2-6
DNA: TGCAGCGTGGCCATCTCTGGGGCCAACGTCCTGACTTTC
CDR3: CSVAISGANVLTF

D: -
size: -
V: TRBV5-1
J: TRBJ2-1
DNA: TGCGCCAGCAGCTTGGGGAAACAGGGTTCCCCGTTCTTC
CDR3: CASSLGKQGSPFF

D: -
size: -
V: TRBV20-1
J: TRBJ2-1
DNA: TGCAGTGCCCCCTCCACCGGTGAGCAGTTCTTC
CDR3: CSAPSTGEQFF

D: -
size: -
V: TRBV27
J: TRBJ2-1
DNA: TGTGCCAGCAGTTTAGAGGACTCCTACAATGAGCAGTTCTTC
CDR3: CASSLEDSYNEQFF

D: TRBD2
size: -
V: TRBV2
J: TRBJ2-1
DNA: TGTGCCAGCAGTGAAAGTAGCGGGCAACAGTTCTTC
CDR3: CASSESSGQQFF

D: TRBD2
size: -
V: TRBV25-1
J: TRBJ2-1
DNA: TGTGCCAGCAGTGAACTAGCGGGTAAGGGTAGTGAGCAGTTCTTC
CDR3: CASSELAGKGSEQFF

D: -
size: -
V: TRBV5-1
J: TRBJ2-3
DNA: TGCGCCAGCAGCTTGTACGGGGTGACGACAGATACGCAGTATTTT
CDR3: CASSLYGVTTDTQYF

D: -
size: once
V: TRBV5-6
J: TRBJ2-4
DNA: TGTGCCAGCAGCTCCACAGGGCTCGTAACCAAAAACATTCAGTACTTC
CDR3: CASSSTGLVTKNIQYF

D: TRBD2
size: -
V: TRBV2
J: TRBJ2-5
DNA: TGTGCCAGCAGTGCCGGGACTACGTACCAAGAGACCCAGTACTTC
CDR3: CASSAGTTYQETQYF